The 5 T cell receptor beta chains below all came from one sample that was sequenced in a study of blood T cell repertoires in COVID-19. Libraries were prepared by immunoSEQ multiplex PCR; TCRdb keeps only in-frame clonotypes and omits some of them. This sample yields around 200,000 clones, of which approximately 86% are seen a single time; 2.5% to 3.5% belongs to the top ten. Sequenced material: peripheral blood. Source of these receptors: a man in his forties or fifties with active or convalescent COVID-19.

This clone was detected once. The rearrangement links TRBV5-1 to TRBJ2-5; tentatively, D is TRBD1 (8 bases). V lost 0 bases, J lost 4 bases, and 13 bases lay in between. Germline assignment: CDR1 SGHRS and CDR2 YFSETQ. This CDR3 spans 15 amino acids. CDR3: CASSLGTGRGETQYF. CDR3 DNA: TGCGCCAGCAGCTTGGGGACAGGGAGGGGAGAGACCCAGTACTTC.

This chain connects TRBV7-9 to TRBJ1-4, with unresolved D. The CDR3 consists of 12 residues. Germline CDR1 is SEHNR and CDR2 is FQNEAQ (reference sequence). The V gene lost 8 bases and the J gene lost 8 bases, with 12 bases spanning the gap. CDR3 DNA: TGTGCCAGCCAAGGTGGAGAGGAAAAACTGTTTTTT. Its protein is CASQGGEEKLFF. Together with reference TRBV7-9 and TRBJ1-4, the CDR3 gives the full variable domain: DTGVSQNPRHKITKRGQNVTFRCDPISEHNRLYWYRQTLGQGPEFLTYFQNEAQLEKSRLLSDRFSAERPKGSFSTLEIQRTEQGDSAMYLCASQGGEEKLFFGSGTQLSVL.

V gene TRBV6-1 combines with J gene TRBJ2-7, with D tentatively TRBD2 (6 bases). CDR1 MNHNS and CDR2 SASEGT come from the germline V gene. The CDR3 has 13 residues. The V and J ends lost 1 base and 3 bases respectively, with 7 bases between them. The CDR3 here is CASSEDGGYEQYF. The CDR3 bases are TGTGCCAGCAGTGAAGACGGGGGCTACGAGCAGTACTTC.

The chain joins TRBV9 to TRBJ2-5; 7 bases are a match to TRBD1. V was clipped by 4 bases and J by 5 bases; unmatched bases: 8. The CDR3 loop spans 14 amino acids. In germline, CDR1 is SGDLS, CDR2 YYNGEE. Here the CDR3 reads CASSPEGAGETQYF. CDR3 DNA: TGTGCCAGCAGCCCAGAGGGGGCGGGCGAGACCCAGTACTTC.

This clone appeared once. The chain couples TRBV3-1 (or the pseudogene TRBV3-2) to TRBJ2-5, with 7 positions matching TRBD2. From germline, CDR1 is LGHDT and CDR2 YNNKEL (reference sequence). This CDR3 contains 20 residues. V was clipped by 1 base and J by 2 bases; unmatched bases: 19. The CDR3 loop reads CASSQGHPEGVSGVQETQYF. The DNA for the CDR3 is TGTGCCAGCAGCCAAGGTCACCCGGAAGGGGTGAGCGGGGTTCAAGAGACCCAGTACTTC.